The 17 T cell receptor beta chains listed next were all sequenced from one sample in a study of shared clonotypes between healthy human individuals (TCRdb year 2020). The library was built by means of the immunoSEQ multiplex PCR assay. In TCRdb, the immuneACCESS table is reduced to in-frame sequences with V and J assigned. These tables do not hold every clone; where another copy was compared, an unresolved V gene accounts for under half, and the others remain unexplained. The table for this sample lists roughly 2 million clones; 85% to 95% of them were counted only once. The ten largest clones add up to 0.13% of the sample. Sequenced material: naive CD4+ T cells sorted from blood. The sample's cell subset or site, from its label and the paper: CD45RA+ positively selected. The receptors originated from a man between 18 and 29 years old in good health.

The chain joins TRBV23-1 to TRBJ1-2, with D unresolved. TRBV23-1 is marked as an open reading frame, function uncertain. V was cut by 4 bases and J by 6 bases, with 18 bases left in between. CDR3 length: 15 amino acids. The CDR3 sequence: CASSPPEVAGDGYTF. The CDR3, as DNA: TGCGCCAGCAGTCCTCCTGAGGTAGCAGGAGATGGCTACACCTTC.

J is TRBJ2-5 and V is TRBV18; 7 nucleotides match TRBD1. CDR3 length: 14 amino acids. V dropped 4 bases and J dropped 3; count of bases not matched to a gene: 5. The germline V gene encodes CDR1 KGHSH and CDR2 LQKENI. Here the CDR3 reads CASSQVTGEETQYF. The CDR3 DNA follows: TGTGCCAGCTCACAAGTCACAGGGGAAGAGACCCAGTACTTC. The full variable domain, rest sourced from reference TRBV18 and TRBJ2-5, is NAGVMQNPRHLVRRRGQEARLRCSPMKGHSHVYWYRQLPEEGLKFMVYLQKENIIDESGMPKERFSAEFPKEGPSILRIQQVVRGDSAAYFCASSQVTGEETQYFGPGTRLLVL.

The rearrangement joins TRBV7-2 to TRBJ2-7; 8 bases line up with TRBD1. CDR1 is SGHTA, CDR2 FQGNSA, per germline. CDR3 length equals 15 residues. Trimming at V came to 3 bases and at J to 2 bases, leaving 6 bases not matched to a gene. The CDR3 DNA is TGTGCCAGCAGCTTGGACCGGGACAGGACCTACGAGCAGTACTTC. It translates to CASSLDRDRTYEQYF.

The chain joins TRBV5-1 to TRBJ2-2; D is possibly TRBD2 (6 bases). V lost 4 bases, J lost 3 bases, and 16 bases lay in between. CDR1 is SGHRS and CDR2 is YFSETQ in the germline V gene. This CDR3 spans 16 amino acids. Here the CDR3 reads CASSPYSTGDTGELFF. The CDR3 DNA reads as TGCGCCAGCAGCCCTTATTCGACGGGAGACACCGGGGAGCTGTTTTTT.

This clone was counted a single time. The chain is built from TRBV7-9 and TRBJ2-7; 7 bases align to TRBD2. The CDR3 contains 16 residues. Germline lookup yields CDR1 SEHNR and CDR2 FQNEAQ (reference sequence). Trimming cost V 2 bases and J 1 base; bases outside gene matches: 8. CDR3 bases: TGTGCCAGCAGCTTAAGAATGCCAGCGGGATCCTACGAGCAGTACTTC. It codes for CASSLRMPAGSYEQYF.

This clone turned up a few times. Other DNA sequences in the sample encode the same CDR3. The rearrangement joins TRBV18 to TRBJ1-5; D unclear. Looked up from germline, CDR1 is KGHSH and CDR2 is LQKENI. V shed 0 bases and J shed 4 bases, with 10 bases lying between them. The CDR3 runs 15 residues. The CDR3, as DNA: TGTGCCAGCTCACCACCGGGAAGGGAAAATCAGCCCCAGCATTTT. Protein product: CASSPPGRENQPQHF.

V usage is TRBV6-1 and J usage is TRBJ1-1; 8 bases match TRBD1. Germline trimming cut 4 bases from V and 6 bases from J; bases unmatched to any gene: 1. This CDR3 is built from 12 residues. Germline CDR1 and CDR2: MNHNS and SASEGT. The CDR3 DNA is TGTGCCAGCAGTGGGGACAGGTCTGAAGCTTTCTTT. Translating it yields CASSGDRSEAFF.

The chain uses TRBV5-8 and TRBJ2-3; the match to TRBD2 covers 10 bases. J gave up 2 bases and V 5 bases, and 5 bases lay outside the gene matches. The CDR3 consists of 15 residues. The V gene's germline CDR1 is SGHTS and CDR2 YDEGEE. CDR3 loop: CASSPGTSDTDTQYF. The CDR3, as DNA: TGTGCCAGCAGTCCCGGGACTAGCGACACAGATACGCAGTATTTT. The entire variable domain, with the rest obtained from reference TRBV5-8 and TRBJ2-3, is as follows: EAGVTQSPTHLIKTRGQQATLRCSPISGHTSVYWYQQALGLGLQFLLWYDEGEERNRGNFPPRFSGRQFPNYSSELNVNALELEDSALYLCASSPGTSDTDTQYFGPGTRLTVL.

The rearrangement joins TRBV5-4 to TRBJ1-2, with 8 bases fitting TRBD1. CDR1 and CDR2 (germline): SGHNT, YYREEE (reference sequence). With 2 bases clipped from V and 2 bases from J, the junction kept 11 bases outside the gene matches. This CDR3 region has 17 residues. CDR3 residues: CASSFQGRGLGNYGYTF. DNA for the CDR3: TGTGCCAGCAGCTTTCAGGGCAGGGGGCTTGGCAACTATGGCTACACCTTC.

The CDR3, as DNA: TGTGCCGAAGGGCGGAATCAGCCCCAGCATTTT. Translation gives CAEGRNQPQHF. This chain uses TRBV6-1 with TRBJ1-5; unclear D gene. Trimming took off 11 bases at V and 4 bases at J, with 9 bases between the two ends. Germline-derived CDR1 and CDR2 are MNHNS and SASEGT. The CDR3 runs to 11 residues.

V and J are TRBV29-1 and TRBJ1-1; D uncertain. CDR3 size: 11 residues. In germline, CDR1 is SQVTM, CDR2 ANQGSEA. Here the CDR3 DNA reads TGCAAGACGGAGATGAACACTGAAGCTTTCTTT. Translated, it gives CKTEMNTEAFF.

V and J are TRBV2 and TRBJ2-7; TRBD1 matches at 9 bases. Germline trimming cut 2 bases from V and 2 bases from J; bases unmatched to any gene: 4. The CDR3 covers 15 residues. Germline V gene lookup returns CDR1 SNHLY and CDR2 FYNNEI. CDR3 in amino acids: CASSENRGPPYEQYF. The CDR3 DNA sequence: TGTGCCAGCAGTGAAAACAGGGGGCCCCCCTACGAGCAGTACTTC.

The chain has TRBV19 and TRBJ1-1; D is uncertain. Germline V gene lookup returns CDR1 LNHDA and CDR2 SQIVND (reference sequence). V was pared by 8 bases and J by 1 base, with 17 bases between. The CDR3 has 15 amino acids. Written as DNA, the CDR3 is TGTGCCAGTTTGTCACGTCGCAAGGCGAACACTGAAGCTTTCTTT. As protein: CASLSRRKANTEAFF.

CDR3 sequence reads: CASSPRLAGVYEQYF. The DNA for the CDR3 is TGTGCCAGCTCACCTCGACTAGCGGGGGTCTACGAGCAGTACTTC. The chain joins TRBV18 to TRBJ2-7; 12 nucleotides agree with TRBD2. Germline CDR1 reads KGHSH; CDR2 reads LQKENI. J lost 3 bases, V lost 3 bases, and 3 bases had no gene match. This CDR3 has 15 amino acids.

The V call is TRBV6-6, the J call TRBJ1-5; tentatively, D is TRBD1 (6 bases). V lost 4 bases and J 5 bases, leaving 12 bases between the germline ends. This CDR3 has 14 residues. CDR1 MNHNY and CDR2 SVGAGI come from the germline V gene (reference sequence). This CDR3 reads CASSWGQGDQPQHF. The CDR3 nucleotides are TGTGCCAGCAGTTGGGGGCAGGGAGATCAGCCCCAGCATTTT.

The rearrangement uses TRBV14 and TRBJ2-2; the D gene is possibly TRBD2 (6 bases). This CDR3 contains 15 residues. V was shortened by 2 bases and J by 5 bases, with 12 bases between the two germline ends. The germline gives CDR1 SGHDN, CDR2 FVKESK. CDR3 nucleotides: TGTGCCAGCAGCCAACAACTTGGGAGGACCGGGGAGCTGTTTTTT. Translated: CASSQQLGRTGELFF.

This clone was seen a single time. The gene calls are TRBV5-1 and TRBJ2-7; no clear D. The CDR3 spans 14 residues. CDR1 is SGHRS, CDR2 YFSETQ, per germline. V lost 0 bases and J 4 bases, leaving 11 bases between the germline ends. CDR3 amino acids: CASSLGATQYEQYF. CDR3 bases: TGCGCCAGCAGCTTGGGGGCGACACAGTACGAGCAGTACTTC.